The 32 T cell receptor beta chains listed next were all sequenced from one sample in a study of regulatory T cells in long-lasting Graves disease. Arm-PCR of CDR3 regions and iRepertoire HTBI primers were the basis on which TCR beta libraries were built. MiXCR was run by TCRdb on the multiplex PCR reads, yielding one entry per CDR3 protein. The table has a few hundred thousand distinct CDR3 sequences, roughly 25% seen once. Noted time point: persistent/refractory GD, antithyroid drugs over 5 years with positive TRAb. The authors made the TCR library using RNA they extracted from PBMCs. The specimen comprised peripheral blood mononuclear cells (PBMCs), sampled when the disease was refractory, from a patient treated with antithyroid drugs. The receptors originated from a woman in her 40s with Graves disease.

As to this clonotype: This likely stems from a read error, as it lies one base from a far larger clone. This chain links TRBV28 with TRBJ2-1, with TRBD2 matching over 10 bases. The CDR3 runs to 15 residues. CDR1 and CDR2 (germline): MDHEN, SYDVKM. The V and J ends lost 6 bases and 10 bases, in that order; junction bases with no gene match: 12. The CDR3 sequence is CASRMGRTSGYEQFF. In DNA form, the CDR3 reads TGTGCCAGCAGAATGGGCCGGACTAGCGGTTACGAGCAGTTCTTC.

The gene calls are TRBV19 and TRBJ1-5, with 9 positions matching TRBD1. Unmatched junction bases numbered 12, after V lost 1 base and J lost 5 bases. Germline V gives CDR1 LNHDA, CDR2 SQIVND (reference sequence). The CDR3 loop spans 18 amino acids. The CDR3 spells CASSIALSDRGEDQPQHF. As DNA, the CDR3 is TGTGCCAGTAGTATAGCTCTCTCGGACAGGGGAGAAGATCAGCCCCAGCATTTT.

Points on this clonotype: Since the CDR3 does not end with the conserved phenylalanine or tryptophan, this likely comes from a read error. The chain links TRBV2 to TRBJ2-1, with 8 bases aligning to TRBD2. Unmatched junction bases numbered 3, after V lost 9 bases and J lost 8 bases. Germline assignment: CDR1 SNHLY and CDR2 FYNNEI. The CDR3 contains 11 residues. The CDR3 sequence is CARGLADEQFL. The DNA for the CDR3 is TGTGCCAGAGGACTAGCCGATGAGCAGTTCTTA.

The V and J genes are TRBV5-1 and TRBJ2-1; D is perhaps TRBD1 (5 bases). Germline CDR1 SGHRS, CDR2 YFSETQ. The V end lost 4 bases, the J end lost 7 bases, and 9 bases lay between the germline ends. This CDR3 is built from 12 residues. As DNA, the CDR3 is TGCGCCAGCAGCATCCACAGGAATGAGCAGTTCTTC. This encodes CASSIHRNEQFF.

This clonotype came up many times. A much larger clonotype is one base distant, so this may be a read error. This rearrangement joins TRBV27 to TRBJ1-2; 8 bases agree with TRBD1. V lost 7 bases to trimming and J lost 3 bases; unmatched junction nucleotides: 1. Germline loops: CDR1 MNHEY, CDR2 SMNVEV (reference sequence). The CDR3 consists of 12 residues. This CDR3 reads CASKTGDYGYTF. DNA of the CDR3: TGTGCCAGCAAGACAGGGGACTATGGCTACACCTTC.

This clonotype appeared many times. The rearrangement uses TRBV12-3 or TRBV12-4 and TRBJ2-7; 7 bases are shared with TRBD1. The junction had 4 bases not matched to a gene; V was cut back by 6 bases and J by 2 bases. The CDR3 consists of 13 residues. The CDR3 spells CASRPGQTYEQYF. CDR3 bases: TGTGCCAGCAGACCGGGACAGACCTACGAGCAGTACTTC.

The chain links TRBV19 to TRBJ1-6; D remains unclear. In germline, CDR1 is LNHDA, CDR2 SQIVND (reference sequence). There are 12 residues in the CDR3. In DNA form, the CDR3 reads TGTGCTGCTGGGAGTTATAATTCACCCCTCCACTTT. Its translation: CAAGSYNSPLHF.

This clonotype has ten or more counts. The rearrangement joins TRBV28 to TRBJ2-2; D is possibly TRBD1 or TRBD2 (5 bases each). V shed 6 bases and J shed 0 bases, with 17 bases lying between them. The CDR3 totals 17 residues. Germline V CDR1 and CDR2: MDHEN, SYDVKM. The CDR3 bases are TGTGCCAGCAGCCCCTACCGAGGGGAATCGAACACCGGGGAGCTGTTTTTT. Translation: CASSPYRGESNTGELFF.

For this clonotype: At one boundary the junction diverges from the germline segment, which might be a read error. The chain carries TRBV3-1 and TRBJ2-7; D unclear. CDR3 length: 15 amino acids. Germline V gene lookup returns CDR1 LGHDT and CDR2 YNNKEL (reference sequence). CDR3 bases: TGTGCCGGCAGCCAAGTTGGGGAAACCTACCACGAGCAGTACTTC. As protein: CAGSQVGETYHEQYF.

Ten or more counts support this clonotype. The chain recombines TRBV28 with TRBJ2-5, with 10 bases identical to TRBD2. There are 14 residues in the CDR3. CDR1 and CDR2 from the germline V gene are MDHEN and SYDVKM. V dropped 6 bases and J dropped 2; count of bases not matched to a gene: 3. The CDR3 region is CASRGLAVQETQYF. CDR3 nucleotides: TGTGCCAGCAGAGGACTAGCGGTACAAGAGACCCAGTACTTC.

Note on this clonotype: Since a much larger clone is just one base distant, this may be a read error. This sequence joins TRBV11-3 and TRBJ1-1, with D unclear. Germline V CDR1 and CDR2: SGHNT, YENEEA. The CDR3 sequence is 13 residues long. DNA for the CDR3: TGTGCCGGCAGCCAAGTCCGAAACACTGAAGCTTTCTTT. Translated, it gives CAGSQVRNTEAFF.

Note on this clonotype: A junction boundary mismatches the germline segment, possibly from a read error. The chain employs TRBV15 and TRBJ1-2; 7 bases agree with TRBD1. CDR3 length equals 15 residues. CDR1 and CDR2 from the germline V gene are LNHNV and YYDKDF (reference sequence). As DNA, the CDR3 is TGTGCCACCAGCAGAGATCCCGACAGGGTCTATGGCTACGCCTTC. It encodes CATSRDPDRVYGYAF.

This clonotype was counted at least ten times. This sequence joins TRBV2 and TRBJ2-7; 7 positions match TRBD2. The J segment lost 4 bases and the V segment lost 5 bases, leaving 8 bases of the junction unmatched. Looked up from germline, CDR1 is SNHLY and CDR2 is FYNNEI. The CDR3 runs to 14 residues. DNA of the CDR3: TGTGCCAGCAGTCTCCGGACTAGAGGATACGAGCAGTACTTC. It codes for CASSLRTRGYEQYF.

Concerning this clonotype itself: Just one base apart from a much larger clone, this may be a read error. The V and J genes are TRBV28 and TRBJ1-5; 8 nucleotides align to TRBD1. Germline lookup yields CDR1 MDHEN and CDR2 SYDVKM. V was clipped by 3 bases and J by 11 bases; unmatched bases: 9. This CDR3 has 14 amino acids. CDR3 bases: TGTGCCAGCAGTTTTTACGACAGGGGCGTGTCCCAGCATTTT. This codes for CASSFYDRGVSQHF.

The chain joins TRBV3-1 to TRBJ2-5; D is tentatively TRBD1 or TRBD2 (7 bases each). Per germline, CDR1 LGHDT and CDR2 YNNKEL (reference sequence). This CDR3 has 19 amino acids. The V end was cut by 1 base, the J end by 1 base, with 22 bases between. In nucleotides, the CDR3 is TGTGCCAGCAGCCAAGTTGAGTTACGGGAGGAGGGGGCCCAAGAGACCCAGTACTTC. As protein: CASSQVELREEGAQETQYF.

The V gene is TRBV28, the J gene TRBJ1-1, with D possibly TRBD1 on 6 matching bases. CDR3 length: 14 amino acids. The V end was cut by 4 bases, the J end by 3 bases, with 12 bases between. The germline V gene encodes CDR1 MDHEN and CDR2 SYDVKM. Written as DNA, the CDR3 is TGTGCCAGCAGTTCGGGGGGGCGCGACACTGAAGCTTTCTTT. This codes for CASSSGGRDTEAFF.

This clonotype was observed a few times. This chain uses TRBV19 with TRBJ1-5; 7 nucleotides line up with TRBD1. J was trimmed by 6 bases and V by 5 bases; bases with no gene match: 13. The CDR3 sequence is 16 residues long. Per the germline V gene, CDR1 is LNHDA and CDR2 is SQIVND (reference sequence). The CDR3 DNA reads as TGTGCCAGTAGTGGAGGACAGGTGAGTTCAGCTCAGCCCCAGCATTTT. Its protein product is CASSGGQVSSAQPQHF.

The genes are TRBV28 and TRBJ2-1; D is unclear. The V end lost 0 bases, the J end lost 3 bases, and 12 bases lay between the germline ends. The CDR3 is made up of 16 amino acids. The germline CDR1 and CDR2 sequences are MDHEN and SYDVKM. In DNA, the CDR3 is TGTGCCAGCAGTTTATGGTCTAGAGTGAACTACAATGAGCAGTTCTTC. As protein: CASSLWSRVNYNEQFF.

On this clonotype itself: This could be a read error, since a much larger clone is one nucleotide away. V usage is TRBV20-1 and J usage is TRBJ2-4; D perhaps matches TRBD2 (5 bases). This CDR3 comprises 15 residues. Trimming stripped 5 bases from V and 3 bases from J, with 17 bases between. Per the germline V gene, CDR1 is DFQATT and CDR2 is SNEGSKA (reference sequence). CDR3: CSAAPPALDKNIQYF. The CDR3 DNA reads as TGCAGTGCTGCACCCCCGGCACTAGACAAAAACATTCAGTACTTC.

This clonotype was counted at least ten times. The chain combines TRBV6-2 or TRBV6-3 with TRBJ2-5; possible D gene TRBD2, 6 bases. V lost 6 bases and J lost 2, with 19 bases in between. In germline, CDR1 is MNHEY, CDR2 SVGEGT. CDR3 length: 16 residues. The CDR3 here is CASSPLSGSSQETQYF. CDR3 bases: TGTGCCAGCAGCCCCCTTTCCGGGAGCAGTCAAGAGACCCAGTACTTC.

CDR3 protein: CASSLPRLSGNTIYF. The CDR3 nucleotides are TGTGCCAGCAGTTTACCACGCCTCTCTGGAAACACCATATATTTT. The chain recombines TRBV28 with TRBJ1-3, with unresolved D. Trimming removed 2 bases from V and 0 bases from J, with 8 bases in between. CDR3 length: 15 amino acids. Per germline, CDR1 MDHEN and CDR2 SYDVKM.

This clonotype has ten or more counts. V usage is TRBV28 and J usage is TRBJ2-5; 7 bases match TRBD2. The CDR3 has 17 amino acids. Germline V gene data show CDR1 as MDHEN and CDR2 as SYDVKM. Losses at the gene ends were 4 bases for V and 4 bases for J; bases not matched to a gene: 15. The CDR3 bases are TGTGCCAGCAGTTCCATACCGGGGGAGGGGAGGATAGAGACCCAGTACTTC. This gives the protein CASSSIPGEGRIETQYF.

This clonotype showed up many times. The rearrangement joins TRBV3-1 to TRBJ1-1; D unresolved. The length of the CDR3 is 14 residues. CDR1 LGHDT and CDR2 YNNKEL come from the germline V gene (reference sequence). The V end was cut by 4 bases, the J end by 5 bases, with 14 bases between. Written as DNA, the CDR3 is TGTGCCAGCAGCCCTCAAAACAAGGGAACTGAAGCTTTCTTT. Its protein is CASSPQNKGTEAFF.

Many counts were recorded for this clonotype. The rearrangement uses TRBV28 and TRBJ2-5, with D tentatively TRBD1 (6 bases). V lost 2 bases, J lost 2 bases, and 18 bases lay in between. Germline values: CDR1 MDHEN, CDR2 SYDVKM. The CDR3 is 17 residues long. CDR3 sequence: CASSLPGDPRGQETQYF. CDR3 coding DNA: TGTGCCAGCAGTTTACCTGGGGATCCGAGGGGGCAAGAGACCCAGTACTTC. The full variable domain, in which reference TRBV28 and TRBJ2-5 provide the parts outside the CDR3, is DVKVTQSSRYLVKRTGEKVFLECVQDMDHENMFWYRQDPGLGLRLIYFSYDVKMKEKGDIPEGYSVSREKKERFSLILESASTNQTSMYLCASSLPGDPRGQETQYFGPGTRLLVL.

The V call is TRBV9, the J call TRBJ2-2; tentative D call: TRBD1 (6 bases). Looked up from germline, CDR1 is SGDLS and CDR2 is YYNGEE. This CDR3 is 16 amino acids long. The V gene lost 4 bases and the J gene lost 3 bases, with 16 bases spanning the gap. In DNA, the CDR3 is TGTGCCAGCAGCCACTCTGGACAGATAGACACCGGGGAGCTGTTTTTT. Translated, it gives CASSHSGQIDTGELFF.

This clonotype turned up a few times. This chain links TRBV20-1 with TRBJ1-5, with 10 bases lining up with TRBD1. The germline V gene has CDR1 DFQATT and CDR2 SNEGSKA (reference sequence). With V trimmed by 5 bases and J by 1 base, 5 bases remained unmatched. The CDR3 is 15 residues long. The CDR3 DNA is TGCAGTGCTCAAGGACAGGGGGGAAGCAATCAGCCCCAGCATTTT. Amino acids: CSAQGQGGSNQPQHF.

This clonotype was detected ten times or more. V gene TRBV2 combines with J gene TRBJ1-6, with unresolved D. V was clipped by 1 base and J by 7 bases, with 11 bases between them. The CDR3 consists of 15 residues. Germline V gene data show CDR1 as SNHLY and CDR2 as FYNNEI. The CDR3 coding sequence is TGTGCCAGCAGTGAAGGACATACAAACAATTCACCCCTCCACTTT. Residues: CASSEGHTNNSPLHF.

This clonotype was recorded a few times. V and J are TRBV14 and TRBJ1-1; the D gene is possibly TRBD1 (6 bases). Trimming shortened V by 0 bases and J by 8 bases, and 13 bases separated the two germline ends. CDR3 length: 14 amino acids. CDR1 SGHDN and CDR2 FVKESK come from the germline V gene. The DNA of the CDR3 is TGTGCCAGCAGCCAAGATAGTTGGGACATAGAAGCTTTCTTT. This translates into CASSQDSWDIEAFF.

This clonotype was counted many times. The J gene is TRBJ2-7, the V gene TRBV6-1, with D unresolved. V lost 3 bases and J lost 2, with 14 bases in between. This CDR3 is 15 amino acids long. Germline loops: CDR1 MNHNS, CDR2 SASEGT. CDR3 loop: CASSDPLLNTYEQYF. The DNA of the CDR3 is TGTGCCAGCAGTGATCCACTTCTTAACACCTACGAGCAGTACTTC.

This rearrangement joins TRBV28 to TRBJ2-2, with D possibly matching TRBD1 (6 bases). V lost 6 bases and J lost 7, with 12 bases in between. Germline values: CDR1 MDHEN, CDR2 SYDVKM. The CDR3 is made up of 13 amino acids. CDR3 region: CASREGGFGELFF. In DNA, the CDR3 is TGTGCCAGCAGGGAAGGGGGTTTCGGGGAGCTGTTTTTT.

The chain joins TRBV4-1 to TRBJ1-6; D is ambiguous. With 4 bases removed from V and 9 bases from J, the gap between germline ends came to 7 bases. CDR3 length: 12 amino acids. Per germline, CDR1 MGHRA and CDR2 YSYEKL. The CDR3 reads CASSPPGSPLHF. DNA of the CDR3: TGCGCCAGCAGCCCCCCAGGTTCACCCCTCCACTTT.

CDR3: CASLQRETNEQFF. The CDR3, as DNA: TGTGCCAGCCTTCAGCGGGAGACAAATGAGCAGTTCTTC. The gene calls are TRBV28 and TRBJ2-1; 8 bases are a match to TRBD2. Germline CDR1 is MDHEN and CDR2 is SYDVKM. The CDR3 extends over 13 amino acids. V was pared by 8 bases and J by 7 bases, with 7 bases of the junction left unmatched.